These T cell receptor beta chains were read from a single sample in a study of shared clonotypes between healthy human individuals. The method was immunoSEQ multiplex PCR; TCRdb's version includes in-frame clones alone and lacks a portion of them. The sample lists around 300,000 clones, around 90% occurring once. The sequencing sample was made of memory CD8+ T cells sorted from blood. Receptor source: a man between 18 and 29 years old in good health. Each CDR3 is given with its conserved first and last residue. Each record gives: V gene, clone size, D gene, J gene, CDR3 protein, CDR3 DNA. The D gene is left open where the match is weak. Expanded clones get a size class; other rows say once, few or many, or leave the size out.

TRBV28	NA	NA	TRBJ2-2	CASSFSSGTNTGELFF	TGTGCCAGCAGTTTCTCGTCAGGGACGAACACCGGGGAGCTGTTTTTT
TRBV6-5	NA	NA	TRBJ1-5	CATSAVSNQPQHF	TGTGCCACCTCGGCGGTTAGCAATCAGCCCCAGCATTTT
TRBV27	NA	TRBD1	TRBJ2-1	CATRDRAAYNEQFF	TGTGCCACCCGGGACAGGGCGGCCTACAATGAGCAGTTCTTC
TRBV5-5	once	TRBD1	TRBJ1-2	CASTPTGLPYGYTF	TGTGCCAGCACGCCGACAGGGCTCCCCTATGGCTACACCTTC
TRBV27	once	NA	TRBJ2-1	CASSSMGPYNEQFF	TGTGCCAGCAGCTCCATGGGCCCCTACAATGAGCAGTTCTTC
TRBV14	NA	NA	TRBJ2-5	CASSQDSLAKQETQYF	TGTGCCAGCAGCCAAGATAGCCTAGCGAAACAAGAGACCCAGTACTTC
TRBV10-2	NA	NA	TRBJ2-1	CASSSSTLSYNEQFF	TGCGCCAGCAGTTCTAGTACCTTATCCTACAATGAGCAGTTCTTC
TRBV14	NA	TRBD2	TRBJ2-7	CASSQDRRGSPYYEQYF	TGTGCCAGCAGCCAAGATAGGCGCGGGAGTCCCTACTACGAGCAGTACTTC
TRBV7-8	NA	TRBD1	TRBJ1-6	CASSRSGDRLNSPLHF	TGTGCCAGCAGCCGTAGCGGGGACAGGCTTAATTCACCCCTCCACTTT
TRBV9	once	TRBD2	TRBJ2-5	CASSVGLAVQETQYF	TGTGCCAGCAGCGTAGGACTAGCGGTCCAAGAGACCCAGTACTTC
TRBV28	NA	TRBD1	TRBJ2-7	CASSLNRDRRDYEQYF	TGTGCCAGCAGCTTAAATCGGGACAGGAGAGATTACGAGCAGTACTTC
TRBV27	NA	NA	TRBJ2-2	CASSLIPPGTGELFF	TGTGCCAGCAGTTTAATTCCCCCGGGGACCGGGGAGCTGTTTTTT
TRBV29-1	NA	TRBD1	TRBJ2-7	CSAARDSPYEQYF	TGCAGCGCCGCCCGGGACAGCCCCTACGAGCAGTACTTC
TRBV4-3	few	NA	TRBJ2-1	CASSLYGAQFF	TGCGCCAGCAGCCTGTACGGGGCGCAGTTCTTC
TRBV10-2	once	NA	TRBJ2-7	CASSFDTGREQYF	TGCGCCAGCAGTTTTGACACGGGACGCGAGCAGTACTTC
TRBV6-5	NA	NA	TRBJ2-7	CASSNQGYEQYF	TGTGCCAGCAGTAACCAGGGATACGAGCAGTACTTC
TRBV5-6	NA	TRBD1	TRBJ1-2	CASSFGTGGNGYTF	TGTGCCAGCAGCTTTGGGACAGGGGGGAATGGCTACACCTTC
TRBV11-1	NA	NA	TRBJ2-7	CASSFSTVYEQYF	TGTGCCAGCAGCTTTTCGACAGTCTACGAGCAGTACTTC
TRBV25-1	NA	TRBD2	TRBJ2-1	CASSDPGTSLLHNEQFF	TGTGCCAGCAGTGACCCCGGGACTAGCTTACTCCACAATGAGCAGTTCTTC
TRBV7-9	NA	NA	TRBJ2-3	CASSLFTGGTDTQYF	TGTGCCAGCAGCTTATTTACGGGAGGCACAGATACGCAGTATTTT
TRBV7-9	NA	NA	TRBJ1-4	CASSPDDRNTNEKLFF	TGTGCCAGCAGCCCCGACGACAGGAATACTAATGAAAAACTGTTTTTT
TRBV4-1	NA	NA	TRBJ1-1	CASSQPGTYTEAFF	TGCGCCAGCAGCCAACCCGGGACATACACTGAAGCTTTCTTT
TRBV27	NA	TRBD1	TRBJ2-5	CASGDRGPETQYF	TGTGCCAGCGGAGACAGGGGTCCAGAGACCCAGTACTTC
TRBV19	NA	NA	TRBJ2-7	CASSRQEFYEQYF	TGTGCCAGTAGTAGACAGGAGTTCTACGAGCAGTACTTC
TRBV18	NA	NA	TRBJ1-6	CASSPPFGDGNSPLHF	TGTGCCAGCTCACCACCCTTTGGGGATGGGAATTCACCCCTCCACTTT
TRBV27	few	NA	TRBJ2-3	CASIKMGTTDTQYF	TGTGCCAGCATAAAGATGGGAACCACAGATACGCAGTATTTT
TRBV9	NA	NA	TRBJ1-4	CASSPSWRARVEKLFF	TGTGCCAGCAGCCCGAGTTGGAGGGCGCGAGTTGAAAAACTGTTTTTT
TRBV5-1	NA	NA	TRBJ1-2	CASSLEAGPRGGYTF	TGCGCCAGCAGCTTGGAGGCTGGACCACGGGGTGGCTACACCTTC
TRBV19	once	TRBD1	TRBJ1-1	CATRTGGFFAEAFF	TGTGCCACTCGGACAGGGGGTTTTTTCGCTGAAGCTTTCTTT
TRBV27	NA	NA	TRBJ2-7	CASSLSSSRYEQYF	TGTGCCAGCAGTTTATCCTCCTCCCGCTACGAGCAGTACTTC
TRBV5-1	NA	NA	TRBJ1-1	CASSLTPGMNTEAFF	TGCGCCAGCAGCTTGACCCCGGGAATGAACACTGAAGCTTTCTTT
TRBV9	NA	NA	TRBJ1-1	CASNVQGNTEAFF	TGTGCCAGCAACGTACAGGGAAACACTGAAGCTTTCTTT
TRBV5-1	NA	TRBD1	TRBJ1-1	CASSPGTGSGTEAFF	TGCGCCAGCAGCCCAGGGACAGGGTCGGGCACTGAAGCTTTCTTT
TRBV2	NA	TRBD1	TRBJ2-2	CASTDRGNTGELFF	TGTGCCAGTACTGACAGGGGGAACACCGGGGAGCTGTTTTTT
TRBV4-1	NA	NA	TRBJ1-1	CASSQGTVNTEAFF	TGCGCCAGCAGCCAGGGGACGGTGAACACTGAAGCTTTCTTT
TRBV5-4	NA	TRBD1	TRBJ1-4	CAKTGRVEKLFF	TGTGCCAAGACAGGGCGGGTTGAAAAACTGTTTTTT
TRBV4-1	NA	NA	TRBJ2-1	CASSQDTGLSNNEQFF	TGCGCCAGCAGCCAAGATACGGGACTTTCCAACAATGAGCAGTTCTTC
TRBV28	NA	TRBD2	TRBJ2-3	CASSLYGTSGGVTDTQYF	TGTGCCAGCAGTTTATACGGGACTAGCGGGGGGGTAACAGATACGCAGTATTTT
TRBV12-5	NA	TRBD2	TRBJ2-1	CASGLSGRINEQFF	TGTGCTAGTGGTCTAAGCGGGAGGATCAATGAGCAGTTCTTC
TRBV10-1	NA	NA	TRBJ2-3	CASSARTPDTQYF	TGCGCCAGCAGCGCCCGGACCCCGGATACGCAGTATTTT
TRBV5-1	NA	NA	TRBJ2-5	CASSYPAGRETQYF	TGCGCCAGCAGCTACCCGGCAGGGCGAGAGACCCAGTACTTC
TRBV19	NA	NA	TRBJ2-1	CASSIFHGNEQFF	TGTGCCAGTAGTATCTTCCACGGCAATGAGCAGTTCTTC
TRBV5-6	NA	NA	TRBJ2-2	CASSWGSTNTGELFF	TGTGCCAGCAGCTGGGGGAGCACGAACACCGGGGAGCTGTTTTTT
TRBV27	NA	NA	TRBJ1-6	CASSLQASNSPLHF	TGTGCCAGCAGTTTACAGGCCTCAAATTCACCCCTCCACTTT
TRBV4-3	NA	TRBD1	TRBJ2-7	CASSRTIGTEYEQYF	TGCGCCAGCAGCCGTACTATCGGGACAGAATACGAGCAGTACTTC
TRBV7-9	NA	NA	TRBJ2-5	CASSLAGYQETQYF	TGTGCCAGCAGCTTGGCAGGATACCAAGAGACCCAGTACTTC